This T cell receptor (beta chain) came from a study of T cells in Graves' hyperthyroidism and ophthalmopathy. Amplified TCR beta CDR3 regions came from RNA transcripts. HTBI primers were employed in a first-round RT-PCR of the TCR CDR3. TCRdb re-analysed the multiplex PCR reads in MiXCR, keeping a single row per CDR3 protein. The sample lists about 580,000 distinct CDR3 sequences, 35% to 55% occurring once. Germline V lookup: CDR1 MGHRA, CDR2 YSYEKL. The junction had 8 bases not matched to a gene; V was cut back by 1 base and J by 4 bases. The CDR3 runs 17 residues. A patient was excluded if there was uncontrolled infection, other autoimmune disease, pregnancy or lactation. Diagnoses were established using clinical symptoms, serum thyroxine and TRAb, thyroid ultrasound and orbital computed tomography. This clonotype was recorded many times. Its target is not known. Study-wide results and caveats: Stable hyperthyroidism was told apart from ophthalmopathy by a model built on 13 V-J features. Expanded thyroid clonotypes (above 0.001) were mostly also found in blood.

The clonotype was recovered from a woman between 18 and 29 years old with Graves' hyperthyroidism. The chain links TRBV4-1 to TRBJ1-2; 11 nucleotides align to TRBD1. The sample consisted of peripheral blood or thyroid tissue (not recorded which). This chain's CDR3 is CASSQGLRDRGVYGYTF. The CDR3 bases are TGCGCCAGCAGCCAAGGCCTCCGGGACAGGGGGGTCTATGGCTACACCTTC.